This T cell receptor (beta chain) comes out of a study of T cell changes during pregnancy in multiple sclerosis. Sequencing used immunoSEQ multiplex PCR; TCRdb keeps in-frame clones, though not all of them. The sample has fewer than 45,000 clones; about 92% are singletons. In germline, CDR1 is MNHEY, CDR2 SVGAGI. CDR3 size: 13 residues. V was pared by 2 bases and J by 6 bases, with 1 base of the junction left unmatched. This material consisted of CD4+ T cells from peripheral blood mononuclear cells, taken in the third trimester of pregnancy. V gene TRBV6-5 combines with J gene TRBJ2-1; TRBD1 matches 7 bases. The clonotype comes from a female donor with multiple sclerosis, enrolled in a pregnancy study. CDR3 sequence (DNA): TGTGCCAGCAGTTACGGGACAGCCAATGAGCAGTTCTTC. Amino acid sequence: CASSYGTANEQFF.